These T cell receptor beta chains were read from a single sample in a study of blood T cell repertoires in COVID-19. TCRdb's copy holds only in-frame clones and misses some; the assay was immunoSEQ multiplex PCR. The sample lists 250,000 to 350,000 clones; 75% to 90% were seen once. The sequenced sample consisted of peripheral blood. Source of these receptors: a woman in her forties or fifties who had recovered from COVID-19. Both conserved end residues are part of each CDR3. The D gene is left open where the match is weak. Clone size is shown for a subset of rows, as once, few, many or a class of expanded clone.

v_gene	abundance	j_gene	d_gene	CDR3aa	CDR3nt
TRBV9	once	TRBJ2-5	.	CASSAEETQYF	TGTGCCAGCAGCGCTGAAGAGACCCAGTACTTC
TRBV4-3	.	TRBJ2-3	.	CASSQDGGGVTDTQYF	TGCGCCAGCAGCCAAGACGGCGGAGGGGTCACAGATACGCAGTATTTT
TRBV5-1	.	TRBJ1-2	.	CASSLAGGTRQSNGYTF	TGCGCCAGCAGCTTGGCGGGAGGGACCCGGCAGAGTAATGGCTACACCTTC
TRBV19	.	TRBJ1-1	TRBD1	CASSGGQGRSTEAFF	TGTGCCAGTAGTGGAGGACAGGGACGCAGCACTGAAGCTTTCTTT
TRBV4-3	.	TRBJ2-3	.	CASSQDAGPLAVDTQYF	TGCGCCAGCAGCCAAGATGCGGGCCCCTTAGCGGTAGATACGCAGTATTTT
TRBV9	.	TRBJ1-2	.	CASSGARQATVYTF	TGTGCCAGCAGCGGGGCGCGACAGGCGACAGTCTACACCTTC
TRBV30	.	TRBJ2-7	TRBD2	CAWSVPLGTSGRVRGYEQYF	TGTGCCTGGAGTGTCCCCCTTGGGACTAGCGGGAGGGTCCGGGGTTACGAGCAGTACTTC
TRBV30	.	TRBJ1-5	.	CAWSGGNNQPQHF	TGTGCCTGGAGTGGAGGAAACAATCAGCCCCAGCATTTT
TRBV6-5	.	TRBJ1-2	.	CASSYASDSDGYTF	TGTGCCAGCAGTTATGCCTCCGACTCCGATGGCTACACCTTC
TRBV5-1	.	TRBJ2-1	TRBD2	CASSLEAGGYNEQFF	TGCGCCAGCAGCTTGGAGGCGGGGGGGTACAATGAGCAGTTCTTC
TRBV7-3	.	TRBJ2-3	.	CASSLGVLASTDTQYF	TGTGCCAGCTCGTTAGGGGTGCTTGCTAGCACAGATACGCAGTATTTT
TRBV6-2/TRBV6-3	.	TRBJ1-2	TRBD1	CASSYFGRGSYNYGYTF	TGTGCCAGCAGTTACTTCGGCAGGGGGTCCTATAACTATGGCTACACCTTC
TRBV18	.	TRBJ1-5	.	CASSLLADSNQPQHF	TGTGCCAGCTCACTGCTGGCGGATAGCAATCAGCCCCAGCATTTT
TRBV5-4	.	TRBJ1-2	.	CASSFKTANYGYTF	TGTGCCAGCAGCTTTAAAACAGCCAACTATGGCTACACCTTC
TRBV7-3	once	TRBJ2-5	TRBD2	CASSSSSGGSETQYF	TGTGCCAGCAGCTCGTCTAGCGGGGGTTCGGAGACCCAGTACTTC
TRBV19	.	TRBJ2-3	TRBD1	CASSIVRTGAIGTDTQYF	TGTGCCAGTAGTATAGTAAGGACAGGGGCGATAGGCACAGATACGCAGTATTTT